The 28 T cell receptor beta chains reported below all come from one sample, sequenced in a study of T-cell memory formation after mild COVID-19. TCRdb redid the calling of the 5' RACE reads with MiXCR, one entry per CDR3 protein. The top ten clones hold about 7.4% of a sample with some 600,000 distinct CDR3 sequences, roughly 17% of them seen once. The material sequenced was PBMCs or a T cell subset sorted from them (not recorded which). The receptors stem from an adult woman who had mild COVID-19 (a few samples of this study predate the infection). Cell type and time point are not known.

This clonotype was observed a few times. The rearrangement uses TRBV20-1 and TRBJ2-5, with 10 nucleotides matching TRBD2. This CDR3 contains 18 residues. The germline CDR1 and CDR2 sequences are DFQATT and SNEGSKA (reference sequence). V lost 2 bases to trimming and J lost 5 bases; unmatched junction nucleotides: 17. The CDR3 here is CSARPISASGSTRETQYF. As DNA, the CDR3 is TGCAGTGCTAGACCCATCTCGGCTAGCGGGAGCACCAGGGAGACCCAGTACTTC.

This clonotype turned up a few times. The CDR3 region is CASSRLAGEWDEQFF. As DNA, the CDR3 is TGTGCCAGCTCACGACTAGCGGGGGAATGGGATGAGCAGTTCTTC. This chain joins TRBV18 and TRBJ2-1, with 12 bases matching TRBD2. The germline CDR1 and CDR2 sequences are KGHSH and LQKENI. Trimming cost V 4 bases and J 8 bases; bases outside gene matches: 6. This CDR3 has 15 residues. The full variable domain, rest sourced from reference TRBV18 and TRBJ2-1, is NAGVMQNPRHLVRRRGQEARLRCSPMKGHSHVYWYRQLPEEGLKFMVYLQKENIIDESGMPKERFSAEFPKEGPSILRIQQVVRGDSAAYFCASSRLAGEWDEQFFGPGTRLTVL.

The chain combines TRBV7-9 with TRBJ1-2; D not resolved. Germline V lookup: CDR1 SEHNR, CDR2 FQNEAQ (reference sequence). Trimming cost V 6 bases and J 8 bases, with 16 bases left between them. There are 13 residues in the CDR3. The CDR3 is CASSPPAFGGYTF. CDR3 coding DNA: TGTGCCAGCAGTCCCCCGGCGTTTGGGGGCTACACCTTC. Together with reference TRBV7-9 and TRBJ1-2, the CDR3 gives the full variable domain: DTGVSQNPRHKITKRGQNVTFRCDPISEHNRLYWYRQTLGQGPEFLTYFQNEAQLEKSRLLSDRFSAERPKGSFSTLEIQRTEQGDSAMYLCASSPPAFGGYTFGSGTRLTVV.

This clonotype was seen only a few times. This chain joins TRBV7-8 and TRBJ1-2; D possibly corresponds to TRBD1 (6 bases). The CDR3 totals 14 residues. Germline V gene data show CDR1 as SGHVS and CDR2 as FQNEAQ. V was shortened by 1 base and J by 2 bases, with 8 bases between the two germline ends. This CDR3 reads CASSLDRVNYGYTF. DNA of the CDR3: TGTGCCAGCAGCTTAGACAGGGTGAACTATGGCTACACCTTC.

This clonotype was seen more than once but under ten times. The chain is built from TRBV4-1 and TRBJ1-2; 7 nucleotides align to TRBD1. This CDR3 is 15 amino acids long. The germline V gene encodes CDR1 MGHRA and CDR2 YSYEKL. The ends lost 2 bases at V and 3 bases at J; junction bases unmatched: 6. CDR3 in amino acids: CASSQTGTVDYGYTF. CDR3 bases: TGCGCCAGCAGCCAAACCGGGACAGTGGACTATGGCTACACCTTC.

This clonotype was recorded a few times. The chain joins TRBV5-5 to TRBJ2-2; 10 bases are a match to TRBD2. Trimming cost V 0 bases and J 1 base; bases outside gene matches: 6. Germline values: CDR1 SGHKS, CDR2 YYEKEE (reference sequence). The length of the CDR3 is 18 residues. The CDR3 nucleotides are TGTGCCAGCAGCTTGGGTCTAGCGGGGGAAAGGAACACCGGGGAGCTGTTTTTT. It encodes CASSLGLAGERNTGELFF.

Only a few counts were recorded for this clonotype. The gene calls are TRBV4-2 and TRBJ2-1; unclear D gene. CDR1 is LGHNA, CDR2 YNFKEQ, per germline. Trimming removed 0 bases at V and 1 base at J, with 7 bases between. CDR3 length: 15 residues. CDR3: CASSQELQSYNEQFF. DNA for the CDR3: TGTGCCAGCAGCCAAGAGCTGCAATCCTACAATGAGCAGTTCTTC.

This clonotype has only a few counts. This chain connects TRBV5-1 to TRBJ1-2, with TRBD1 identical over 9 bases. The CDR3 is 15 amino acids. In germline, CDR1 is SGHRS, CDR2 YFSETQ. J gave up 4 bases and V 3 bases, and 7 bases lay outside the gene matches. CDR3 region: CASSSTGGPGYGYTF. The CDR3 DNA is TGCGCCAGCAGCTCAACAGGGGGCCCAGGCTATGGCTACACCTTC.

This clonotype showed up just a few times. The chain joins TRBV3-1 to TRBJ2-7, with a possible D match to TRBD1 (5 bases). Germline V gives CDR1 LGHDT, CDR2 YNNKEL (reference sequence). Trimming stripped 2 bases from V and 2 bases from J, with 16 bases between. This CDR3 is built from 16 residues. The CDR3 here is CASSQLPPGLAYEQYF. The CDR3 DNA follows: TGTGCCAGCAGCCAACTCCCCCCAGGGCTGGCCTACGAGCAGTACTTC.

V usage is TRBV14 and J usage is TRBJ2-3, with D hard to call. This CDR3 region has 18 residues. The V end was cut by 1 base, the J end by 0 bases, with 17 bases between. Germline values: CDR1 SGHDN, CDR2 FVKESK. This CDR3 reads CASSQVSSGLKSTDTQYF. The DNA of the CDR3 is TGTGCCAGCAGCCAAGTCTCGTCGGGCCTCAAAAGCACAGATACGCAGTATTTT. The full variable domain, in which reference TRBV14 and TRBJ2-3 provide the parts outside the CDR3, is EAGVTQFPSHSVIEKGQTVTLRCDPISGHDNLYWYRRVMGKEIKFLLHFVKESKQDESGMPNNRFLAERTGGTYSTLKVQPAELEDSGVYFCASSQVSSGLKSTDTQYFGPGTRLTVL.

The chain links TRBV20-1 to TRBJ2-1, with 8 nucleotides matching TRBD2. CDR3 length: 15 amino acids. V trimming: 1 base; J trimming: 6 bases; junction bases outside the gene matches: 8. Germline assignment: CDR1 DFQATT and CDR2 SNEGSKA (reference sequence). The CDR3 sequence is CSARVQSGSVNEQFF. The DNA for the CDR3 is TGCAGTGCTAGAGTTCAAAGCGGGAGCGTCAATGAGCAGTTCTTC.

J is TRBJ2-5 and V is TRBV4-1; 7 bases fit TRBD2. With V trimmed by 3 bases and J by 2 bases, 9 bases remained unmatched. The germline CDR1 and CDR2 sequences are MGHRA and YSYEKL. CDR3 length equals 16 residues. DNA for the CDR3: TGCGCCAGCAGCCAGGGGTTGCGGGGAGGGCAAGAGACCCAGTACTTC. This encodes CASSQGLRGGQETQYF.

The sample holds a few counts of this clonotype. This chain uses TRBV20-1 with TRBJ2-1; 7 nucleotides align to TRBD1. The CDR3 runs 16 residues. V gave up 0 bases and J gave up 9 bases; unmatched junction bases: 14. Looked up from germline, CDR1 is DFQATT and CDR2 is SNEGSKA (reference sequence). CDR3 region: CSARDPRRGLSPEQFF. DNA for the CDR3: TGCAGTGCTAGAGATCCTCGAAGGGGGCTATCACCTGAGCAGTTCTTC.

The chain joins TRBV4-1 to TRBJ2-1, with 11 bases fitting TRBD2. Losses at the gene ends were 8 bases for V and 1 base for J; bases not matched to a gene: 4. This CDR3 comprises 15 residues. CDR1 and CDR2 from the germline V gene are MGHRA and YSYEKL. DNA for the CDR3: TGCGCCAGCGCACGACTAGCGGGGTCCTACAATGAGCAGTTCTTC. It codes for CASARLAGSYNEQFF.

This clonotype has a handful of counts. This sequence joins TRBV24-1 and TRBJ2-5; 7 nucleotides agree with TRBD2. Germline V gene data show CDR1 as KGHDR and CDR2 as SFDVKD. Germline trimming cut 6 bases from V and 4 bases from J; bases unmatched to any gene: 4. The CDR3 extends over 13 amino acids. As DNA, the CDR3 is TGTGCCACCAGTAGCGGGAAATCAGAGACCCAGTACTTC. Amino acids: CATSSGKSETQYF.

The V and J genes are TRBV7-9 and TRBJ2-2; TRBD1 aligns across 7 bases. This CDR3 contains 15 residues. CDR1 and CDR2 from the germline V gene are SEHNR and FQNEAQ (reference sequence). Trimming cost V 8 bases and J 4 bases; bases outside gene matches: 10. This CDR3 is CASDRDQFGTGELFF. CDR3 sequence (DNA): TGTGCCAGCGACAGGGATCAATTTGGCACCGGGGAGCTGTTTTTT.

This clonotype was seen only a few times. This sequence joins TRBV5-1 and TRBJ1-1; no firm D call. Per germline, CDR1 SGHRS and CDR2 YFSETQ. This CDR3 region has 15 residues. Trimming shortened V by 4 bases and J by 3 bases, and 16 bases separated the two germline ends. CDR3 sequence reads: CASSPPVGGDTEAFF. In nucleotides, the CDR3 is TGCGCCAGCAGCCCACCCGTTGGCGGCGACACTGAAGCTTTCTTT.

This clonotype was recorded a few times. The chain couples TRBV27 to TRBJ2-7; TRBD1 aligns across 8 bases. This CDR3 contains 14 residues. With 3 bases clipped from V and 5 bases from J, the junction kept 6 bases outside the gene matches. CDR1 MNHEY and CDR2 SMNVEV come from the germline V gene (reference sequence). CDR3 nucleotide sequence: TGTGCCAGCAGTTTTGGCAGGGGGCTCGACGAGCAGTACTTC. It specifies CASSFGRGLDEQYF.

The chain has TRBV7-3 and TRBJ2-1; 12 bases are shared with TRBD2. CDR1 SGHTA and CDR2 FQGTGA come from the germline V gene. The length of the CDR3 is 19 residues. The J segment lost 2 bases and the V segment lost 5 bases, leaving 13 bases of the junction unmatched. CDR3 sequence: CASSPEALAGGPTYNEQFF. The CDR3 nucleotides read TGTGCCAGCAGCCCCGAGGCTCTAGCGGGAGGGCCGACCTACAATGAGCAGTTCTTC.

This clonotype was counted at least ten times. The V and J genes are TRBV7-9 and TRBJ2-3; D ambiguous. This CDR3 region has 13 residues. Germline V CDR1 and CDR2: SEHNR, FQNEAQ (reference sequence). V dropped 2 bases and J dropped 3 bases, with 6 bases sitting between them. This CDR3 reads CASSLRLTDTQYF. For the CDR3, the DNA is TGTGCCAGCAGCTTACGTCTGACAGATACGCAGTATTTT.

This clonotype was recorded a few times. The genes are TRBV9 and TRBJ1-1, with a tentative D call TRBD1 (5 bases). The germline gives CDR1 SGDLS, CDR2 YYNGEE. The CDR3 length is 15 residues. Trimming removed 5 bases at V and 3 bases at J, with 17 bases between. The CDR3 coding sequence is TGTGCCAGCAGTCTATCCACAGGACGGTACACTGAAGCTTTCTTT. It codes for CASSLSTGRYTEAFF.

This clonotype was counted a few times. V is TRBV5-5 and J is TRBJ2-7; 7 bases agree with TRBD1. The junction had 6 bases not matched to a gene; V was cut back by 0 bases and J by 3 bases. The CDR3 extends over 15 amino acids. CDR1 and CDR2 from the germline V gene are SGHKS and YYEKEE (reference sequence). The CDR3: CASSLVWDSFYEQYF. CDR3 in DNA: TGTGCCAGCAGCTTGGTATGGGACAGTTTCTACGAGCAGTACTTC.

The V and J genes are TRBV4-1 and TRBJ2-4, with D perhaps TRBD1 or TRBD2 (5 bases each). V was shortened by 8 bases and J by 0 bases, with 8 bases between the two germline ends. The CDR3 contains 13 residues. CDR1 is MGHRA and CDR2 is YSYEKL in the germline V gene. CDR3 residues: CASRDPAKNIQYF. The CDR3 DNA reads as TGCGCCAGCCGGGACCCAGCCAAAAACATTCAGTACTTC.

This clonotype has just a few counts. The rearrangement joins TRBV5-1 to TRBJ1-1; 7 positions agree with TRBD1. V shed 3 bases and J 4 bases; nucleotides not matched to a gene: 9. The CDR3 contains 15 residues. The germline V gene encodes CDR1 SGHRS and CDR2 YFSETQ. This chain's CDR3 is CASSSEQGLGTEAFF. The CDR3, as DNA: TGCGCCAGCAGCTCCGAACAGGGGTTAGGCACTGAAGCTTTCTTT.

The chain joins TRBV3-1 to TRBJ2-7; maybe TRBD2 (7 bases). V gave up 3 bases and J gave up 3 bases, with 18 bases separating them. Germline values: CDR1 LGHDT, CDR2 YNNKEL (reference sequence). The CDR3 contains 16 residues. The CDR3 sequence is CASSQGGGAGIYEQYF. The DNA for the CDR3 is TGTGCCAGCAGCCAGGGCGGGGGCGCGGGCATCTACGAGCAGTACTTC.

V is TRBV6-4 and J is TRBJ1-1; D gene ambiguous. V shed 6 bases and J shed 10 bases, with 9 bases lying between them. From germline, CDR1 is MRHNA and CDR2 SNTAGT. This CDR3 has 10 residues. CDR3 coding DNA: TGTGCCAGCAGCCCCCCAAGAGCTTTCTTT. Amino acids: CASSPPRAFF.

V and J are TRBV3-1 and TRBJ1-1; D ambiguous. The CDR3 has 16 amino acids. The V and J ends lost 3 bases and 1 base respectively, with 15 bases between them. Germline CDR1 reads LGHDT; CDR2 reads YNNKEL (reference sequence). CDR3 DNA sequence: TGTGCCAGCAGCCATGGCCCATCTTGGGAGAACACTGAAGCTTTCTTT. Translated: CASSHGPSWENTEAFF.

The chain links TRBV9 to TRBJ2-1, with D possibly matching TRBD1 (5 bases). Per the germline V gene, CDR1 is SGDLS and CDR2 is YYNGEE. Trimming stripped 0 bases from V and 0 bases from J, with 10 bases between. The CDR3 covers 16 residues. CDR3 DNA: TGTGCCAGCAGCGTAGGCAGCGACAGCTCCTACAATGAGCAGTTCTTC. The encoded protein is CASSVGSDSSYNEQFF. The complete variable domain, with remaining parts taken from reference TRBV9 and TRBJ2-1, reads DSGVTQTPKHLITATGQRVTLRCSPRSGDLSVYWYQQSLDQGLQFLIQYYNGEERAKGNILERFSAQQFPDLHSELNLSSLELGDSALYFCASSVGSDSSYNEQFFGPGTRLTVL.